This T cell receptor (beta chain) stems from a study of control samples from healthy donors and cancer patients. TCRdb's table, derived via immunoSEQ multiplex PCR, lists solely in-frame clones and lacks some. The sample lists fewer than 200,000 clones, just over 90% occurring once. From germline, CDR1 is SEHNR and CDR2 FQNEAQ (reference sequence). With 8 bases clipped from V and 7 bases from J, the junction kept 5 bases outside the gene matches. The CDR3 spans 13 residues. The sample comprised blood. V gene TRBV7-9 combines with J gene TRBJ2-1; 10 nucleotides align to TRBD2. The receptor's source is a man aged 25 to 40 in good health. CDR3 in DNA: TGTGCCAGCTTAGGGACTAGCGAAAATGAGCAGTTCTTC. Translated, it gives CASLGTSENEQFF.